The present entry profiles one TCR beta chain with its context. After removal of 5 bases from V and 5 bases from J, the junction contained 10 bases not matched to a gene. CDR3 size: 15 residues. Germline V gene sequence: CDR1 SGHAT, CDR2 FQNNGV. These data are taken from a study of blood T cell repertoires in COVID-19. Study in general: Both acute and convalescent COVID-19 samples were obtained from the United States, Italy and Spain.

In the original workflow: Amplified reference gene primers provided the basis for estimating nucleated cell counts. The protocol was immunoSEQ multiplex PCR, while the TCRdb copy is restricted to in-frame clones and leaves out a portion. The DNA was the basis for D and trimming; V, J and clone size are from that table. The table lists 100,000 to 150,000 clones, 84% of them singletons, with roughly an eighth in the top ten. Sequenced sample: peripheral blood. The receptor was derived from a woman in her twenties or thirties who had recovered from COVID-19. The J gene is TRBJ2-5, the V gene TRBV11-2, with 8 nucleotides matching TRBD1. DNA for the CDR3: TGTGCCAGCAGCCGAATCAGGGGGCAGAAGGAGACCCAGTACTTC. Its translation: CASSRIRGQKETQYF.